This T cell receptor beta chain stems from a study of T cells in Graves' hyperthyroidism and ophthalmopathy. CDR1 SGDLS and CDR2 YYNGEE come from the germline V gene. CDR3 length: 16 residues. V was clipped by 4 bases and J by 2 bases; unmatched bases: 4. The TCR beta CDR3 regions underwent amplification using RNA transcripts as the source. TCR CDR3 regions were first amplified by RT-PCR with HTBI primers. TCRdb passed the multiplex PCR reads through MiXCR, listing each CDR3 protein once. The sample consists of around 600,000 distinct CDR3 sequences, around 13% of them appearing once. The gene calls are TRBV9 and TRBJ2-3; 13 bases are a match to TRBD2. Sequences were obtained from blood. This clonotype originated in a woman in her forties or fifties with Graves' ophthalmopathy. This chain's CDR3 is CASSIGTSGITDTQYF. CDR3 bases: TGTGCCAGCAGCATAGGGACTAGCGGGATCACAGATACGCAGTATTTT. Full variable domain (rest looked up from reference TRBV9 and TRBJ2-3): DSGVTQTPKHLITATGQRVTLRCSPRSGDLSVYWYQQSLDQGLQFLIQYYNGEERAKGNILERFSAQQFPDLHSELNLSSLELGDSALYFCASSIGTSGITDTQYFGPGTRLTVL.